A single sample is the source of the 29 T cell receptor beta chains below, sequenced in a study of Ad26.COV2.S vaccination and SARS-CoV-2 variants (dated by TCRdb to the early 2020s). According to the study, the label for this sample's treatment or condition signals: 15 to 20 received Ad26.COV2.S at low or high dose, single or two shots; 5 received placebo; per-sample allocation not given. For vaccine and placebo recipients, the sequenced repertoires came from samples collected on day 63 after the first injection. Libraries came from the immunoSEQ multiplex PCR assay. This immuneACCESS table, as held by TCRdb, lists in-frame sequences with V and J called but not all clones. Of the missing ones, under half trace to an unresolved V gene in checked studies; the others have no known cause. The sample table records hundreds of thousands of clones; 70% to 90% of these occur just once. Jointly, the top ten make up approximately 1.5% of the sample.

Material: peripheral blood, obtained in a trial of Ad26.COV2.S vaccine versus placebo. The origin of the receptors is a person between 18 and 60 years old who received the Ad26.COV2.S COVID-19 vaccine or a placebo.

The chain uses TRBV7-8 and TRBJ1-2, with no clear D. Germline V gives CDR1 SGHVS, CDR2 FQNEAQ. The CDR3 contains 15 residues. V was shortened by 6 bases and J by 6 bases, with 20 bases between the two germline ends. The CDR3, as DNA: TGTGCCAGCAGGATCGGGGTAGGGAGCGGCCATGGCTACACCTTC. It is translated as CASRIGVGSGHGYTF.

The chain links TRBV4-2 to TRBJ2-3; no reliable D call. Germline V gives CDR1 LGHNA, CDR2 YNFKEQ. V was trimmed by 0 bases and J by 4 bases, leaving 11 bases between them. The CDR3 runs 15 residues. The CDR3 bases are TGTGCCAGCAGCCAAGATGGCCTAGTAGCAGATACGCAGTATTTT. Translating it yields CASSQDGLVADTQYF.

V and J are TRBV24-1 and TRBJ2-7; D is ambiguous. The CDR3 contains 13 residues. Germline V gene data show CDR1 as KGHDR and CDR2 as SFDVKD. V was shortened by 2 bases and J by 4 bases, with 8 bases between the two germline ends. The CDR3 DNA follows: TGTGCCACCAGTGATTCTGGACCTTACGAGCAGTACTTC. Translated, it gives CATSDSGPYEQYF.

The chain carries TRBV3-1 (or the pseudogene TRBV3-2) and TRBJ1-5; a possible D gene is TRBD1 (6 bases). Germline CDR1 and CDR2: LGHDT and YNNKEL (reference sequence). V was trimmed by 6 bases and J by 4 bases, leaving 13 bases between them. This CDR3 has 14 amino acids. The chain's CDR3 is CASSHGQINQPQHF. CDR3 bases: TGTGCCAGCAGTCATGGACAGATTAATCAGCCCCAGCATTTT.

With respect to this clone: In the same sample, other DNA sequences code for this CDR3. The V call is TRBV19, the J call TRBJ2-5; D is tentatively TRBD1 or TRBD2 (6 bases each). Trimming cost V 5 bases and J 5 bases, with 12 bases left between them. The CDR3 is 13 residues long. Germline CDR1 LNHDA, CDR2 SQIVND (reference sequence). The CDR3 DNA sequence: TGTGCCAGTAGTGAGGGGGGTTCGGAGACCCAGTACTTC. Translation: CASSEGGSETQYF.

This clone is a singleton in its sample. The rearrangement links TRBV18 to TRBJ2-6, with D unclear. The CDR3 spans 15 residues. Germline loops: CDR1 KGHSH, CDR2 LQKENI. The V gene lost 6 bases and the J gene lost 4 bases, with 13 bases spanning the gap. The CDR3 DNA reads TGTGCCAGCTCTCCCGCGCACTCCGGGGCCAACGTCCTGACTTTC. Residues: CASSPAHSGANVLTF.

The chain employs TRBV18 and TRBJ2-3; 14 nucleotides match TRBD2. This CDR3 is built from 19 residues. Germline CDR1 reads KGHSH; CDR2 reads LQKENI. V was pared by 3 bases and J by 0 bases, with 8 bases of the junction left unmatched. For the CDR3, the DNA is TGTGCCAGCTCACCGTGGACTAGCGGGGGGACTACTAGCACAGATACGCAGTATTTT. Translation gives CASSPWTSGGTTSTDTQYF.

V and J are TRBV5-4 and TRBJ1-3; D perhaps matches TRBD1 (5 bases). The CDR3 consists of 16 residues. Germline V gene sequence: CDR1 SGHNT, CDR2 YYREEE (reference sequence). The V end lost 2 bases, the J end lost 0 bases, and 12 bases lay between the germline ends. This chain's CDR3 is CASSLKSGSSGNTIYF. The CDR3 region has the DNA TGTGCCAGCAGCTTAAAATCAGGGAGCTCTGGAAACACCATATATTTT.

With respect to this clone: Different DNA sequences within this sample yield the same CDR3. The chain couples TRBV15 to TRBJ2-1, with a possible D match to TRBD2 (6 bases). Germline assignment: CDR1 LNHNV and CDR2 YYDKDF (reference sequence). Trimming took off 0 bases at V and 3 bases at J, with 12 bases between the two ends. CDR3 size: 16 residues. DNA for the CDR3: TGTGCCACCAGCAGAGATCTTAGCGGCGGCTACAATGAGCAGTTCTTC. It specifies CATSRDLSGGYNEQFF. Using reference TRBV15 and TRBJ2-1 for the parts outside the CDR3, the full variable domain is DAMVIQNPRYQVTQFGKPVTLSCSQTLNHNVMYWYQQKSSQAPKLLFHYYDKDFNNEADTPDNFQSRRPNTSFCFLDIRSPGLGDTAMYLCATSRDLSGGYNEQFFGPGTRLTVL.

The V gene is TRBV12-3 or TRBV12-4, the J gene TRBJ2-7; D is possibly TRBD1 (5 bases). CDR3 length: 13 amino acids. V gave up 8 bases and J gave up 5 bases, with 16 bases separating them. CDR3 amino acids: CASSQGILHEQYF. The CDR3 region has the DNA TGTGCCAGCTCCCAGGGTATACTCCACGAGCAGTACTTC.

The CDR3, as DNA: TGTGCCTGGAGGACATATCAAGAGACCCAGTACTTC. It codes for CAWRTYQETQYF. The rearrangement links TRBV30 to TRBJ2-5; D not resolved. Germline assignment: CDR1 GTSNPN and CDR2 SVGIG (reference sequence). The CDR3 has 12 amino acids. V was shortened by 3 bases and J by 2 bases, with 7 bases between the two germline ends.

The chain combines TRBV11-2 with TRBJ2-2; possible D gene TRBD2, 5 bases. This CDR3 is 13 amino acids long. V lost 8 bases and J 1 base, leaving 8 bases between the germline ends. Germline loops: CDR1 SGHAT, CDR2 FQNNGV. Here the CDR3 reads CASGGGNTGELFF. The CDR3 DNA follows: TGTGCCAGCGGAGGAGGGAACACCGGGGAGCTGTTTTTT.

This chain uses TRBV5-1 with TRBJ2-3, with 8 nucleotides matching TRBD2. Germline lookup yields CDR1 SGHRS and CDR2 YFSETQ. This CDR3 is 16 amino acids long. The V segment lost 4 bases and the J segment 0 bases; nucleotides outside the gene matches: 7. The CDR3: CASSGLAGTSTDTQYF. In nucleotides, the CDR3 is TGCGCCAGCAGCGGGCTAGCGGGTACTAGCACAGATACGCAGTATTTT.

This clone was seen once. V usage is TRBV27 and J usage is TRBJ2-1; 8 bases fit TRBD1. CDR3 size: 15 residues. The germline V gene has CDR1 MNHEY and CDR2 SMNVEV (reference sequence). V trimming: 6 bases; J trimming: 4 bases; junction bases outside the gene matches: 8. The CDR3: CASRHGQGLYNEQFF. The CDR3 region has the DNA TGTGCCAGCAGGCACGGACAGGGCCTATACAATGAGCAGTTCTTC.

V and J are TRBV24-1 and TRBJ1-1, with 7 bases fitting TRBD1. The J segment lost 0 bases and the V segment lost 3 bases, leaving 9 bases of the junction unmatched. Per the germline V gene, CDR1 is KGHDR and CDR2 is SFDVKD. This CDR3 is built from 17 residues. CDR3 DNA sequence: TGTGCCACCAGTGATGACGTAGGGGGCCGTTTGAACACTGAAGCTTTCTTT. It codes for CATSDDVGGRLNTEAFF.

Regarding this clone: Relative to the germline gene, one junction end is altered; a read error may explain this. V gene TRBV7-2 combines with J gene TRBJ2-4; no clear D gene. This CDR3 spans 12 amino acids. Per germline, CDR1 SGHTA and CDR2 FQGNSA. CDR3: CASSLGRASWDF. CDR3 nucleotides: TGTGCCAGCAGCTTAGGACGGGCCAGCTGGGACTTC.

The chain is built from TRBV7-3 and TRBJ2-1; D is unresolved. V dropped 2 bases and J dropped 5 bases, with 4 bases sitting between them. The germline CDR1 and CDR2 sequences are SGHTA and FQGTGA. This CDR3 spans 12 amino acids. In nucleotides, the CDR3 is TGTGCCAGCAGCTTAGGTAACAATGAGCAGTTCTTC. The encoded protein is CASSLGNNEQFF.

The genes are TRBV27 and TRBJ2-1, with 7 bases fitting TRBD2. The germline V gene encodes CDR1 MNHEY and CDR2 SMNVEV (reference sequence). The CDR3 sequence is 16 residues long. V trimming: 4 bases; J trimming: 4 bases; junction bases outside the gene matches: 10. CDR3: CASSSTSAPTYNEQFF. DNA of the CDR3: TGTGCCAGCAGTTCTACTAGCGCTCCCACGTACAATGAGCAGTTCTTC.

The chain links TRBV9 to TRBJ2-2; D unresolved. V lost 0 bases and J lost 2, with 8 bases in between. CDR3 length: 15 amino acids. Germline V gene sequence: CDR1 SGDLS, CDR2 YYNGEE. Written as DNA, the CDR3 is TGTGCCAGCAGCGTAGTTCCAGCAAACACCGGGGAGCTGTTTTTT. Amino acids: CASSVVPANTGELFF.

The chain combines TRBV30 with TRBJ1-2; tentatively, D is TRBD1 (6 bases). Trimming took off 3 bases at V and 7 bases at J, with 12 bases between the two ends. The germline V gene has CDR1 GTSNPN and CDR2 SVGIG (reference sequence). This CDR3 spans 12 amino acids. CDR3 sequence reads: CAWSPGGSGYTF. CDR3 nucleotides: TGTGCCTGGAGCCCGGGGGGCAGTGGCTACACCTTC.

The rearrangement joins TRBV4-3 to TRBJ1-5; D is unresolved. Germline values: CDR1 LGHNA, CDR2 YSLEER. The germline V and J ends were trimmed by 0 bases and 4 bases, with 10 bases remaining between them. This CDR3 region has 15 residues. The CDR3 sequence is CASSQDVGRNQPQHF. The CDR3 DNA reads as TGCGCCAGCAGCCAAGATGTAGGGAGAAATCAGCCCCAGCATTTT.

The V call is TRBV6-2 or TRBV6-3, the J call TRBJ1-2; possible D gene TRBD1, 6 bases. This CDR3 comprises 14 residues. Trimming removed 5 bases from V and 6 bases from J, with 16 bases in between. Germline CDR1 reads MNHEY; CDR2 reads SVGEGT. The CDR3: CASSRPGTRNGYTF. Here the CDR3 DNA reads TGTGCCAGCAGTCGGCCCGGGACAAGGAATGGCTACACCTTC.

CDR3 region: CATSDLVSGATTEAFF. CDR3 nucleotide sequence: TGTGCCACCAGTGATTTGGTCTCAGGGGCAACCACTGAAGCTTTCTTT. This chain joins TRBV24-1 and TRBJ1-1; maybe TRBD1 (6 bases). Between the trimmed V and J ends, which lost 0 bases and 4 bases, there was a span of 14 bases. The CDR3 runs 16 residues. The germline V gene encodes CDR1 KGHDR and CDR2 SFDVKD.

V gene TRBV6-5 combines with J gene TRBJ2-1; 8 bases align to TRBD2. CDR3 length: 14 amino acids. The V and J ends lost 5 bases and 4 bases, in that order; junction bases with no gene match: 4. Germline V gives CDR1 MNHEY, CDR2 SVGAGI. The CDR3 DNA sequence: TGTGCCAGCAGTCCCAGCGGGAGTTACAATGAGCAGTTCTTC. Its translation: CASSPSGSYNEQFF.

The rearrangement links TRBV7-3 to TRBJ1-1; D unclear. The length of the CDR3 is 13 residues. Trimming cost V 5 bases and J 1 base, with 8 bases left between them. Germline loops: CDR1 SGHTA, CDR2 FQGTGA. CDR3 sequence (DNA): TGTGCCAGCAGCCTTGGGAGGAACACTGAAGCTTTCTTT. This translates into CASSLGRNTEAFF.

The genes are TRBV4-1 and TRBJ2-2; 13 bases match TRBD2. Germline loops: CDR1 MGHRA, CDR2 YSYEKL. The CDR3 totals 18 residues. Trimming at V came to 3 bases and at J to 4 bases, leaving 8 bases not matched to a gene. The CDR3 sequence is CASSQGLLAGGLTGELFF. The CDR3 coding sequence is TGCGCCAGCAGCCAGGGGCTACTAGCGGGGGGGCTCACCGGGGAGCTGTTTTTT.

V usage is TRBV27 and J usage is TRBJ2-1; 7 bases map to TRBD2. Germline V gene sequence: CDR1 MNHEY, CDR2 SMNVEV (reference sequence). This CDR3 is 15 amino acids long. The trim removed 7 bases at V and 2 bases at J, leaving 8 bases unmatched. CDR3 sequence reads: CASTRGGSTYNEQFF. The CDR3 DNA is TGTGCCAGCACCCGGGGAGGGAGCACCTACAATGAGCAGTTCTTC.

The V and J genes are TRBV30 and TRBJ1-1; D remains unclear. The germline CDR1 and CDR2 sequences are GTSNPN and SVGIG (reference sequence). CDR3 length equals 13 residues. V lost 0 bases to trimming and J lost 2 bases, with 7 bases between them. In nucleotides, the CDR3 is TGTGCCTGGAGTGTATCTTTAAACACTGAAGCTTTCTTT. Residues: CAWSVSLNTEAFF.

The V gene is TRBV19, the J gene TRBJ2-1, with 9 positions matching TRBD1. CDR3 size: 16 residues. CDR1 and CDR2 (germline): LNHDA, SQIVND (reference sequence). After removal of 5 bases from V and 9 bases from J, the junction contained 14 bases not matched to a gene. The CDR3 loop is CASSPITGGGKSEQFF. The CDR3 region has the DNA TGTGCCAGTAGTCCGATAACAGGGGGCGGAAAGAGTGAGCAGTTCTTC.